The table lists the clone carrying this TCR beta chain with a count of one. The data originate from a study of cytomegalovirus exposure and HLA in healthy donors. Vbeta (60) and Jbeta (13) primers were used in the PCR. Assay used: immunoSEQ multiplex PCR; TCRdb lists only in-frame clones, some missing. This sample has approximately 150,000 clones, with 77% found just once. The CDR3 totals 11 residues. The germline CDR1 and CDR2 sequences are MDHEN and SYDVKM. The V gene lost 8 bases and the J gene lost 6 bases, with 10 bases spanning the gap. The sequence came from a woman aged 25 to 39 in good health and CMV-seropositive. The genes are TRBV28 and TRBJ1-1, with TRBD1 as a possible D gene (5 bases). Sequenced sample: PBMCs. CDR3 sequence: CASLGGAEAFF. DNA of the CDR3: TGTGCCAGCCTTGGGGGGGCTGAAGCTTTCTTT.